This T cell receptor (beta chain) was sequenced during a study of a mutant IDH1 vaccine in newly diagnosed glioma. Study-level information: The study gave patients eight vaccinations in weeks 1, 3, 5, 7, 11, 15, 19, 23.

Study findings and constraints: Seemingly, top peripheral T cell clonotype changes bore no relation to pseudoprogression.

Some clones are missing from TCRdb's copy, which holds only in-frame ones; the method was immunoSEQ multiplex PCR. The table lists roughly 50,000 clones, around 81% of them singletons. Germline CDR1 is SEHNR and CDR2 is FQNEAQ (reference sequence). The germline V and J ends were trimmed by 5 bases and 8 bases, with 21 bases remaining between them. There are 16 residues in the CDR3. The time point denotes: week 5, during vaccination. A single vaccine dose contained 300 ug of mutant IDH1 20-mer peptide, and topical imiquimod was used with it. This clone was seen a handful of times. Its antigen remains unidentified.

This receptor was identified in a man aged 25 to 40 with glioma. The sample was PBMCs, taken from a glioma patient whose treatment included an IDH1 peptide vaccine. The chain is built from TRBV7-9 and TRBJ1-4; D might be TRBD1 (6 bases). The DNA for the CDR3 is TGTGCCAGCAGCCGAGGTTGGGCAGGGGCGAACGAAAAACTGTTTTTT. This gives the protein CASSRGWAGANEKLFF.